Following are 31 T cell receptor beta chains from one sample sequenced in a study of a mutant IDH1 vaccine in newly diagnosed glioma. The protocol was immunoSEQ multiplex PCR, while the TCRdb copy is restricted to in-frame clones and leaves out a portion. The sample shows around 100,000 clones, roughly 90% of them seen only once. The time point was: week 11, during vaccination. Each dose delivered 300 ug of mutant IDH1 20-mer peptide subcutaneously with imiquimod. No antigens are known for them. This material consisted of PBMCs, taken from a glioma patient whose treatment included an IDH1 peptide vaccine. These receptors all stem from a woman aged 45-65 years with glioma.

The CDR3 DNA reads as TGTGCCAGCAGCTCTACAGGGGACAGAACCGGGGAGCTGTTTTTT. The encoded protein is CASSSTGDRTGELFF. The rearrangement links TRBV7-6 to TRBJ2-2; TRBD1 matches 7 bases. The V segment lost 4 bases and the J segment 5 bases; nucleotides outside the gene matches: 7. CDR1 and CDR2 from the germline V gene are SGHVS and FNYEAQ. The CDR3 totals 15 residues.

The CDR3 is CRAAAGGRNEQFF. Here the CDR3 DNA reads TGCAGGGCGGCCGCGGGAGGGCGAAATGAGCAGTTCTTC. The V gene is TRBV29-1, the J gene TRBJ2-1; 9 nucleotides agree with TRBD2. The CDR3 runs to 13 residues. Germline CDR1 reads SQVTM; CDR2 reads ANQGSEA.

The chain joins TRBV5-1 to TRBJ1-1; TRBD1 matches 11 bases. V lost 0 bases, J lost 5 bases, and 3 bases stayed unmatched. CDR3 length: 15 amino acids. Germline CDR1 SGHRS, CDR2 YFSETQ. CDR3 nucleotides: TGCGCCAGCAGCTTGGTGGGACAGGGGGTAACTGAAGCTTTCTTT. This codes for CASSLVGQGVTEAFF.

CDR3 sequence reads: CSVVGEGGTGELFF. The CDR3 DNA sequence: TGCAGCGTTGTTGGGGAGGGGGGCACCGGGGAGCTGTTTTTT. V usage is TRBV29-1 and J usage is TRBJ2-2, with a possible D match to TRBD2 (7 bases). V was pared by 4 bases and J by 4 bases, with 13 bases between. This CDR3 has 14 residues. Germline values: CDR1 SQVTM, CDR2 ANQGSEA.

The chain couples TRBV9 to TRBJ2-7; 7 bases fit TRBD2. J lost 4 bases, V lost 1 base, and 8 bases had no gene match. The CDR3 covers 15 residues. Germline lookup yields CDR1 SGDLS and CDR2 YYNGEE. CDR3 in amino acids: CASSVSGNPIYEQYF. Here the CDR3 DNA reads TGTGCCAGCAGCGTAAGCGGGAACCCGATATACGAGCAGTACTTC.

The chain joins TRBV11-2 to TRBJ2-1; 10 nucleotides agree with TRBD2. After removal of 3 bases from V and 6 bases from J, the junction contained 2 bases not matched to a gene. The CDR3 is 14 amino acids. CDR1 and CDR2 (germline): SGHAT, FQNNGV. CDR3 loop: CASSLGTSVNEQFF. The CDR3 nucleotides read TGTGCCAGCAGCTTGGGGACTAGCGTCAATGAGCAGTTCTTC.

This rearrangement joins TRBV5-1 to TRBJ2-5, with 8 nucleotides matching TRBD2. This CDR3 has 14 amino acids. Germline-derived CDR1 and CDR2 are SGHRS and YFSETQ. Trimming at V came to 3 bases and at J to 1 base, leaving 2 bases not matched to a gene. The CDR3, as DNA: TGCGCCAGCAGCTCCGGGACTAGCCAAGAGACCCAGTACTTC. It encodes CASSSGTSQETQYF. The full variable domain, its missing parts supplied by reference TRBV5-1 and TRBJ2-5, is KAGVTQTPRYLIKTRGQQVTLSCSPISGHRSVSWYQQTPGQGLQFLFEYFSETQRNKGNFPGRFSGRQFSNSRSEMNVSTLELGDSALYLCASSSGTSQETQYFGPGTRLLVL.

V usage is TRBV25-1 and J usage is TRBJ2-7; 12 bases align to TRBD2. V lost 3 bases to trimming and J lost 2 bases; unmatched junction nucleotides: 2. CDR1 is MGHDK and CDR2 is SYGVNS in the germline V gene. CDR3 length: 15 residues. The DNA for the CDR3 is TGTGCCAGCAGTGATCGACTAGCGGGAGCCTACGAGCAGTACTTC. It yields the protein CASSDRLAGAYEQYF.

V is TRBV15 and J is TRBJ2-7; 7 nucleotides agree with TRBD1. The trim removed 3 bases at V and 3 bases at J, leaving 11 bases unmatched. Germline V gene sequence: CDR1 LNHNV, CDR2 YYDKDF (reference sequence). CDR3 length equals 16 residues. This CDR3 reads CATSRSLTGTFYEQYF. The CDR3 DNA reads TGTGCCACCAGCAGGAGCCTGACAGGGACGTTCTACGAGCAGTACTTC.

The chain is built from TRBV6-1 and TRBJ2-7; D is perhaps TRBD2 (6 bases). The CDR3 is 13 residues long. Germline V gene lookup returns CDR1 MNHNS and CDR2 SASEGT. Trimming took off 4 bases at V and 3 bases at J, with 10 bases between the two ends. The CDR3 nucleotides read TGTGCCAGCAGTGGGAGGGTAGGCTACGAGCAGTACTTC. Translating gives CASSGRVGYEQYF.

The rearrangement links TRBV4-1 to TRBJ1-1, with 7 bases aligning to TRBD1. The CDR3 has 15 residues. V lost 0 bases to trimming and J lost 2 bases; unmatched junction nucleotides: 3. The germline CDR1 and CDR2 sequences are MGHRA and YSYEKL. CDR3 bases: TGCGCCAGCAGCCAAGAGGGACAGAGAAACACTGAAGCTTTCTTT. Translation: CASSQEGQRNTEAFF.

The chain is built from TRBV6-6 and TRBJ2-7; TRBD2 aligns across 8 bases. V lost 10 bases, J lost 2 bases, and 4 bases stayed unmatched. Germline CDR1 reads MNHNY; CDR2 reads SVGAGI (reference sequence). The CDR3 spans 12 residues. In DNA, the CDR3 is TGTGCCACCGCGGGAGGCCCCTACGAGCAGTACTTC. Protein product: CATAGGPYEQYF.

For the CDR3, the DNA is TGCGCCAGCAGCTTACGAACCGGGGGAAACACTGAAGCTTTCTTT. It codes for CASSLRTGGNTEAFF. This chain uses TRBV5-1 with TRBJ1-1, with D tentatively TRBD1 (5 bases). Trimming took off 2 bases at V and 2 bases at J, with 13 bases between the two ends. The CDR3 is 15 amino acids. Germline values: CDR1 SGHRS, CDR2 YFSETQ.

The chain employs TRBV7-3 and TRBJ2-5, with D perhaps matching TRBD1 or TRBD2 (7 bases each). The CDR3 totals 15 residues. With 5 bases removed from V and 4 bases from J, the gap between germline ends came to 17 bases. Germline V gene data show CDR1 as SGHTA and CDR2 as FQGTGA. The CDR3 here is CASSKQGRGRETQYF. The CDR3 DNA reads TGTGCCAGCAGCAAACAGGGGAGGGGGCGAGAGACCCAGTACTTC.

The CDR3 region is CAWSVSTDTQYF. CDR3 nucleotide sequence: TGTGCCTGGAGCGTAAGCACAGATACGCAGTATTTT. V gene TRBV30 combines with J gene TRBJ2-3; D ambiguous. V gave up 3 bases and J gave up 0 bases, with 4 bases separating them. This CDR3 is built from 12 residues. Germline assignment: CDR1 GTSNPN and CDR2 SVGIG (reference sequence).

This chain joins TRBV19 and TRBJ1-1; TRBD1 is a possible D gene (6 bases). CDR1 LNHDA and CDR2 SQIVND come from the germline V gene (reference sequence). The ends were cut back, 4 bases at V and 8 bases at J, with 26 bases in the middle. The CDR3 consists of 17 residues. The CDR3 protein is CASSRGRGSERPQEAFF. As DNA, the CDR3 is TGTGCCAGTAGTAGAGGTAGGGGGTCCGAGCGTCCGCAGGAAGCTTTCTTT. Full variable domain (missing parts from reference TRBV19 and TRBJ1-1): DGGITQSPKYLFRKEGQNVTLSCEQNLNHDAMYWYRQDPGQGLRLIYYSQIVNDFQKGDIAEGYSVSREKKESFPLTVTSAQKNPTAFYLCASSRGRGSERPQEAFFGQGTRLTVV.

The V gene is TRBV6-6, the J gene TRBJ2-7, with 8 bases identical to TRBD2. The V gene's germline CDR1 is MNHNY and CDR2 SVGAGI (reference sequence). Unmatched junction bases numbered 7, after V lost 8 bases and J lost 7 bases. CDR3 length: 12 residues. CDR3 region: CASALAVGEQYF. The CDR3 coding sequence is TGTGCCAGCGCACTAGCGGTGGGAGAGCAGTACTTC.

This chain joins TRBV11-3 and TRBJ2-1; D call uncertain. CDR1 and CDR2 (germline): SGHNT, YENEEA. CDR3 length: 14 residues. Trimming removed 2 bases from V and 0 bases from J, with 5 bases in between. The CDR3, as DNA: TGTGCCAGCAGCTTAACCGGCTCCTACAATGAGCAGTTCTTC. It translates to CASSLTGSYNEQFF.

V and J are TRBV28 and TRBJ2-1, with TRBD2 identical over 12 bases. The V and J ends lost 6 bases and 9 bases, in that order; junction bases with no gene match: 9. CDR1 and CDR2 from the germline V gene are MDHEN and SYDVKM. The CDR3 has 15 residues. Here the CDR3 reads CASRPLAGGRSEQFF. The CDR3 DNA sequence: TGTGCCAGCAGACCTCTAGCGGGAGGGCGAAGTGAGCAGTTCTTC.

The chain joins TRBV6-4 to TRBJ1-4; D call uncertain. This CDR3 contains 13 residues. Germline CDR1 reads MRHNA; CDR2 reads SNTAGT. With 7 bases removed from V and 16 bases from J, the gap between germline ends came to 22 bases. CDR3 in amino acids: CASTPGRLRGGFF. The CDR3 coding sequence is TGTGCCAGCACCCCTGGACGGCTTCGAGGAGGGTTTTTT.

The rearrangement links TRBV6-1 to TRBJ1-5; 7 bases align to TRBD1. The germline gives CDR1 MNHNS, CDR2 SASEGT. CDR3 length: 14 residues. Losses at the gene ends were 2 bases for V and 5 bases for J; bases not matched to a gene: 3. The CDR3 region is CASSEQGGDQPQHF. CDR3 DNA: TGTGCCAGCAGTGAACAAGGGGGCGATCAGCCCCAGCATTTT.

The rearrangement uses TRBV7-9 and TRBJ1-5, with 7 bases matching TRBD1. The length of the CDR3 is 15 residues. Germline V gene data show CDR1 as SEHNR and CDR2 as FQNEAQ (reference sequence). J was trimmed by 4 bases and V by 5 bases; bases with no gene match: 8. The CDR3 DNA sequence: TGTGCCAGCAGCGAGTCACGACAGGGTAATCAGCCCCAGCATTTT. It codes for CASSESRQGNQPQHF.

In its sample, this clone was seen once. The V and J genes are TRBV7-9 and TRBJ1-1, with 8 bases matching TRBD1. V shed 5 bases, J shed 4 bases, and the junction held 12 bases outside the gene matches. Germline lookup yields CDR1 SEHNR and CDR2 FQNEAQ (reference sequence). The CDR3 has 16 amino acids. The CDR3 bases are TGTGCCAGCAGCCCCAGACCAGGACAGGGAAGCACTGAAGCTTTCTTT. This sequence encodes CASSPRPGQGSTEAFF.

CDR3: CASSYQTNEKLFF. The CDR3 nucleotides are TGTGCCAGCAGTTACCAGACTAATGAAAAACTGTTTTTT. The chain recombines TRBV6-6 with TRBJ1-4; no clear D gene. Germline CDR1 reads MNHNY; CDR2 reads SVGAGI (reference sequence). V was pared by 2 bases and J by 2 bases, with 3 bases between. This CDR3 spans 13 amino acids.

The chain recombines TRBV27 with TRBJ2-7; D is possibly TRBD1 or TRBD2 (6 bases each). V was pared by 6 bases and J by 0 bases, with 12 bases between. CDR1 is MNHEY, CDR2 SMNVEV, per germline (reference sequence). The CDR3 has 14 amino acids. The CDR3 coding sequence is TGTGCCAGCAGAGACGGGGGACACTCCTACGAGCAGTACTTC. Translating it yields CASRDGGHSYEQYF.

The CDR3 nucleotides are TGTGCCAGCAGCGTCGGAGCGGGAGACGGCACAGATACGCAGTATTTT. This codes for CASSVGAGDGTDTQYF. This sequence joins TRBV9 and TRBJ2-3; 8 nucleotides agree with TRBD2. V was clipped by 2 bases and J by 1 base; unmatched bases: 6. The CDR3 loop spans 16 amino acids. CDR1 is SGDLS, CDR2 YYNGEE, per germline.

The rearrangement joins TRBV19 to TRBJ2-3; 9 bases fit TRBD2. CDR3 length: 13 amino acids. Germline V lookup: CDR1 LNHDA, CDR2 SQIVND (reference sequence). The ends lost 7 bases at V and 5 bases at J; junction bases unmatched: 4. The CDR3 DNA is TGTGCCAGTAAAGATAGCGGGAGAGATACGCAGTATTTT. Its protein is CASKDSGRDTQYF.

The CDR3 coding sequence is TGTGCCAGCAGCAAAGGTGCAGCCCCGACAGACTGTAGCAATCAGCCCCAGCATTTT. As protein: CASSKGAAPTDCSNQPQHF. The V gene is TRBV21-1, the J gene TRBJ1-5; TRBD1, the D gene given by the table, was not confirmed from the DNA. TRBV21-1 is classified as a pseudogene. The CDR3 has 19 residues.

This chain connects TRBV9 to TRBJ2-7, with 9 bases identical to TRBD1. V shed 3 bases, J shed 0 bases, and the junction held 4 bases outside the gene matches. The CDR3 totals 15 residues. Germline assignment: CDR1 SGDLS and CDR2 YYNGEE. The chain's CDR3 is CASSEGQGSSYEQYF. CDR3 nucleotides: TGTGCCAGCAGCGAAGGACAGGGGAGCTCCTACGAGCAGTACTTC.

The chain uses TRBV6-1 and TRBJ2-3, with 10 bases identical to TRBD1. The CDR3 contains 15 residues. Germline V gene data show CDR1 as MNHNS and CDR2 as SASEGT. The trim removed 5 bases at V and 6 bases at J, leaving 8 bases unmatched. The CDR3 DNA follows: TGTGCCAGCAGTACCCAGGACAGGGGGGGGGATACGCAGTATTTT. Its translation is CASSTQDRGGDTQYF.

The chain combines TRBV19 with TRBJ2-5; D gene uncertain. Germline CDR1 and CDR2: LNHDA and SQIVND (reference sequence). The CDR3 contains 13 residues. The V and J ends lost 3 bases and 5 bases respectively, with 10 bases between them. CDR3 sequence (DNA): TGTGCCAGTAGTATTAACACAGCCGAGACCCAGTACTTC. Translating it yields CASSINTAETQYF. The entire variable domain, with the rest obtained from reference TRBV19 and TRBJ2-5, is as follows: DGGITQSPKYLFRKEGQNVTLSCEQNLNHDAMYWYRQDPGQGLRLIYYSQIVNDFQKGDIAEGYSVSREKKESFPLTVTSAQKNPTAFYLCASSINTAETQYFGPGTRLLVL.